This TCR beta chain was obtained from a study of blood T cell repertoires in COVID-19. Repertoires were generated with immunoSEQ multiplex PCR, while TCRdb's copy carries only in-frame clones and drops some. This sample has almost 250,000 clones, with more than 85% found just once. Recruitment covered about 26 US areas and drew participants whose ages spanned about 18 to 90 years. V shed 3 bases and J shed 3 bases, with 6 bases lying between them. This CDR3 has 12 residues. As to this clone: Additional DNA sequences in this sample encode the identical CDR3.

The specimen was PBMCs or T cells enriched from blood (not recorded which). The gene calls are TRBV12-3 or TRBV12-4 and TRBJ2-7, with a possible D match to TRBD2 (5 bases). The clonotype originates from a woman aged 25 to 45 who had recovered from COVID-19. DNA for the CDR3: TGTGCCAGCAGTTTCAGCGGCTACGAGCAGTACTTC. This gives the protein CASSFSGYEQYF.